Below, 14 T cell receptor beta chains from the same sample are listed, as sequenced in a study of response to subunit inactivated influenza vaccine. TCRdb reprocessed the RT-PCR reads via MiXCR and lists one record per CDR3 protein. The top ten hold about 28% of the sample, which has around 200,000 distinct CDR3 sequences, 13% to 15% seen once. Here the sequenced sample was CD8+ T cells sorted from PBMCs, taken more than 4 days after vaccination. Every receptor here comes from a man aged 45-65 years who received an inactivated influenza vaccine.

This clonotype was found a few times. The genes are TRBV12-3 or TRBV12-4 and TRBJ1-4; tentative D call: TRBD1 (5 bases). Trimming pared 2 bases from V and 7 bases from J, leaving 11 bases between. There are 14 residues in the CDR3. CDR3 nucleotides: TGTGCCAGCAGTTTAACACGGACAACTGAAAAACTGTTTTTT. The encoded protein is CASSLTRTTEKLFF.

This clonotype occurred a few times. The rearrangement joins TRBV28 to TRBJ2-7; possibly TRBD1 for D (6 bases). The CDR3 is 14 amino acids. Trimming left V 7 bases short and J 0 bases short, with 13 bases between. Germline V gene sequence: CDR1 MDHEN, CDR2 SYDVKM. The CDR3 loop is CASKKQGNSYEQYF. In DNA, the CDR3 is TGTGCCAGCAAAAAACAGGGAAACTCCTACGAGCAGTACTTC.

This clonotype has only a few counts. The V call is TRBV5-5, the J call TRBJ2-7; D perhaps matches TRBD2 (6 bases). CDR1 and CDR2 (germline): SGHKS, YYEKEE (reference sequence). The CDR3 spans 15 residues. Trimming took off 1 base at V and 0 bases at J, with 11 bases between the two ends. The CDR3 DNA reads as TGTGCCAGCAGCTTGAATCCGGGACTCTCCTACGAGCAGTACTTC. Its translation is CASSLNPGLSYEQYF.

The rearrangement links TRBV7-8 to TRBJ2-7; 9 nucleotides align to TRBD1. This CDR3 is 15 amino acids long. V shed 1 base and J 4 bases; nucleotides not matched to a gene: 5. Germline CDR1 and CDR2: SGHVS and FQNEAQ. The CDR3 coding sequence is TGTGCCAGCAGCTTAGACAGGGGGCTGGGGTACGAGCAGTACTTC. As protein: CASSLDRGLGYEQYF.

The CDR3 region has the DNA TGTGCCATCAGGGAAACCGGGGAGCTGTTTTTT. Protein sequence: CAIRETGELFF. J is TRBJ2-2 and V is TRBV10-3; D remains ambiguous. The CDR3 sequence is 11 residues long. Trimming left V 6 bases short and J 5 bases short, with 4 bases between. The germline V gene encodes CDR1 ENHRY and CDR2 SYGVKD.

The chain couples TRBV29-1 to TRBJ2-3; 7 bases are shared with TRBD1. The CDR3 is made up of 14 amino acids. Unmatched junction bases numbered 6, after V lost 4 bases and J lost 2 bases. CDR1 is SQVTM, CDR2 ANQGSEA, per germline. In DNA form, the CDR3 reads TGCAGCGTTGCTGGGACAGTGAACACAGATACGCAGTATTTT. It translates to CSVAGTVNTDTQYF.

The rearrangement links TRBV6-5 to TRBJ2-1; the D is unclear. Germline V CDR1 and CDR2: MNHEY, SVGAGI. This CDR3 has 14 residues. Trimming took off 2 bases at V and 6 bases at J, with 11 bases between the two ends. This CDR3 reads CASSYVQISNEQFF. The CDR3 DNA sequence: TGTGCCAGCAGTTACGTTCAGATAAGCAATGAGCAGTTCTTC.

The sample holds a few counts of this clonotype. The rearrangement uses TRBV6-1 and TRBJ2-7; 8 nucleotides align to TRBD2. Per the germline V gene, CDR1 is MNHNS and CDR2 is SASEGT. The CDR3 extends over 15 amino acids. The ends lost 5 bases at V and 2 bases at J; junction bases unmatched: 8. Here the CDR3 reads CASSLTSGSTYEQYF. In nucleotides, the CDR3 is TGTGCCAGCAGTCTAACTAGCGGAAGTACCTACGAGCAGTACTTC.

V gene TRBV12-3 or TRBV12-4 combines with J gene TRBJ2-7, with D possibly matching TRBD2 (6 bases). V shed 6 bases and J shed 6 bases, with 18 bases lying between them. The CDR3 has 14 amino acids. The CDR3 nucleotides read TGTGCCAGCAGGCCCGGGACTTCGATGGGCGAGCAGTACTTC. The encoded protein is CASRPGTSMGEQYF.

In its sample, this clonotype was seen a few times. The V call is TRBV5-8, the J call TRBJ2-1; D not certain. Deletions cut 6 bases from V and 2 bases from J, with 9 bases between. The CDR3 is 13 residues long. Germline CDR1 is SGHTS and CDR2 is YDEGEE. The DNA for the CDR3 is TGTGCCAGCAAAAGTCGACCCTACAATGAGCAGTTCTTC. Its protein is CASKSRPYNEQFF.

This chain connects TRBV18 to TRBJ2-1; the match to TRBD2 covers 11 bases. From germline, CDR1 is KGHSH and CDR2 LQKENI. V lost 3 bases and J lost 2; bases outside the gene matches: 3. The CDR3 is 16 residues long. The CDR3 reads CASSPGGLAAYNEQFF. The CDR3 coding sequence is TGTGCCAGCTCACCCGGGGGACTAGCGGCCTACAATGAGCAGTTCTTC.

This clonotype came up a few times. The CDR3 nucleotides read TGTGCCAGCAGTGTCTGGGGTCGGAACACTGAAGCTTTCTTT. This codes for CASSVWGRNTEAFF. The genes are TRBV2 and TRBJ1-1; D call uncertain. V was cut by 4 bases and J by 1 base, with 10 bases left in between. This CDR3 contains 14 residues. Per the germline V gene, CDR1 is SNHLY and CDR2 is FYNNEI.

This clonotype has only a few counts. This rearrangement joins TRBV5-1 to TRBJ2-1, with a tentative D call TRBD1 (6 bases). V was shortened by 1 base and J by 5 bases, with 10 bases between the two germline ends. Germline V gene sequence: CDR1 SGHRS, CDR2 YFSETQ. The CDR3 has 14 residues. As DNA, the CDR3 is TGCGCCAGCAGCTTGCAGGGGATCGACAATGAGCAGTTCTTC. Protein product: CASSLQGIDNEQFF.

V and J are TRBV6-1 and TRBJ1-2; perhaps TRBD1 as D (5 bases). CDR3 length: 14 amino acids. V was trimmed by 5 bases and J by 0 bases, leaving 10 bases between them. Germline V gene data show CDR1 as MNHNS and CDR2 as SASEGT. The CDR3 here is CASSPQGSNYGYTF. CDR3 DNA sequence: TGTGCCAGCAGTCCCCAGGGTTCTAACTATGGCTACACCTTC.